This T cell receptor beta chain was found in a study of T cell responses to AZD1222 COVID-19 vaccine. Whole-study results and caveats: The reported proportion of spike-specific TCRs targeting unmutated variant regions was nearly half. Elevations in Spike-specific TCR breadth and depth followed administration of two AZD1222 doses.

Germline-derived CDR1 and CDR2 are MRHNA and SNTAGT. The CDR3 is 13 residues long. Trimming removed 5 bases at V and 0 bases at J, with 6 bases between. This clone was recorded a few times. Its antigen is still unknown. The protocol was immunoSEQ multiplex PCR, while the TCRdb copy is restricted to in-frame clones and leaves out a portion. The sample consists of 150,000 to 200,000 clones, about 88% of them appearing once. The sequenced sample was peripheral blood, obtained 28 days after the second AZD1222 dose. The clonotype originates from an adult who received the AZD1222 COVID-19 vaccine. J is TRBJ2-3 and V is TRBV6-4; D could derive from TRBD1 or TRBD2 (5 bases each). The CDR3 here is CASSRDSTDTQYF. As DNA, the CDR3 is TGTGCCAGCAGTCGGGACAGCACAGATACGCAGTATTTT.